This TCR beta chain was captured by sequencing in a study of Ad26.COV2.S vaccination and SARS-CoV-2 variants. As for the study in general: Once, or twice with 56 days between doses, Ad26.COV2.S was given intramuscularly. Study-wide results and caveats: Recipients given vaccine exceeded placebo recipients in spike-specific TCR breadth. For non-spike TCRs, breadth in vaccine recipients resembled that in placebo recipients.

The germline gives CDR1 SGHRS, CDR2 YFSETQ. There are 13 residues in the CDR3. With 3 bases clipped from V and 8 bases from J, the junction kept 7 bases outside the gene matches. Treatment indicated: 15 to 20 received Ad26.COV2.S at low or high dose, single or two shots; 5 received placebo; per-sample allocation not given. It was on day 63 after the first vaccine or placebo injection that samples were taken. Built on an Ad26 vector, the vaccine expressed Wuhan-strain SARS-CoV-2 spike. This clone has only a few counts. The antigen is unknown. Clones were sequenced by immunoSEQ multiplex PCR, and TCRdb holds only the in-frame ones, with some missing. Here the sample spans some 290,000 clones, about 82% being singletons.

This chain uses TRBV5-1 with TRBJ1-1; TRBD1 aligns across 7 bases. Sequences were derived from peripheral blood, sampled in a trial of Ad26.COV2.S vaccine versus placebo. The receptor was derived from a person aged 18-60 years who received the Ad26.COV2.S COVID-19 vaccine or a placebo. CDR3 loop: CASSWDRHREAFF. The CDR3 coding sequence is TGCGCCAGCAGCTGGGACAGACACCGAGAAGCTTTCTTT.